The 12 T cell receptor beta chains reported below all come from one sample, sequenced in a study of early T cells in non-severe SARS-CoV-2 infection. Via MiXCR, TCRdb re-called the 5' RACE reads, giving one row per CDR3 protein. The repertoire has 60,000 or so distinct CDR3 sequences, more than 13% of them found once; the top ten carry about 9.1%. The sequences come from whole blood, collected at baseline. All receptors come from an adult who was a healthcare worker with PCR-confirmed SARS-CoV-2 infection or an uninfected control (not recorded which).

The genes are TRBV12-3 or TRBV12-4 and TRBJ1-4, with D unresolved. The CDR3 is 12 residues long. With 5 bases removed from V and 5 bases from J, the gap between germline ends came to 6 bases. This CDR3 reads CASSDWNEKLFF. The CDR3, as DNA: TGTGCCAGCAGTGACTGGAATGAAAAACTGTTTTTT.

The chain carries TRBV29-1 and TRBJ1-5, with D possibly TRBD1 on 6 matching bases. Germline V gene data show CDR1 as SQVTM and CDR2 as ANQGSEA. This CDR3 is 13 amino acids long. Trimming took off 3 bases at V and 1 base at J, with 7 bases between the two ends. CDR3 in amino acids: CSVDGGSNQPQHF. CDR3 bases: TGCAGCGTTGATGGGGGCAGCAATCAGCCCCAGCATTTT.

This clonotype has only a few counts. This chain links TRBV14 with TRBJ2-1; D is ambiguous. With 4 bases removed from V and 7 bases from J, the gap between germline ends came to 11 bases. The germline gives CDR1 SGHDN, CDR2 FVKESK. CDR3 length: 13 residues. CDR3 region: CASSPLTQNEQFF. CDR3 in DNA: TGTGCCAGCAGCCCCCTAACCCAAAATGAGCAGTTCTTC. The full variable domain, with the rest looked up from reference TRBV14 and TRBJ2-1, is EAGVTQFPSHSVIEKGQTVTLRCDPISGHDNLYWYRRVMGKEIKFLLHFVKESKQDESGMPNNRFLAERTGGTYSTLKVQPAELEDSGVYFCASSPLTQNEQFFGPGTRLTVL.

The rearrangement joins TRBV7-9 to TRBJ1-1, with 9 bases that match TRBD1. CDR1 is SEHNR and CDR2 is FQNEAQ in the germline V gene (reference sequence). Trimming took 5 bases from V and 4 from J; bases not matched to a gene: 5. The CDR3 has 14 amino acids. In nucleotides, the CDR3 is TGTGCCAGCAGCGGACAGGGGTCAGGCACTGAAGCTTTCTTT. Translated: CASSGQGSGTEAFF.

In its sample, this clonotype was seen many times. The V gene is TRBV7-9, the J gene TRBJ1-5; D is unclear. The CDR3 covers 13 residues. Trimming shortened V by 5 bases and J by 2 bases, and 7 bases separated the two germline ends. In germline, CDR1 is SEHNR, CDR2 FQNEAQ (reference sequence). The CDR3 spells CASSPGGNQPQHF. The CDR3 nucleotides read TGTGCCAGCAGCCCTGGGGGCAATCAGCCCCAGCATTTT.

The sample holds many counts of this clonotype. V gene TRBV20-1 combines with J gene TRBJ1-5; 7 bases match TRBD1. The CDR3 extends over 18 amino acids. From germline, CDR1 is DFQATT and CDR2 SNEGSKA (reference sequence). Trimming at V came to 2 bases and at J to 2 bases, leaving 15 bases not matched to a gene. The CDR3 DNA is TGCAGTGCTAGACCACTGAGGACAGGTCGGGATGGCAATCAGCCCCAGCATTTT. Its translation is CSARPLRTGRDGNQPQHF.

The chain links TRBV6-6 to TRBJ2-3; TRBD1 might be the D (6 bases). V lost 10 bases, J lost 9 bases, and 23 bases lay in between. The V gene's germline CDR1 is MNHNY and CDR2 SVGAGI (reference sequence). The CDR3 has 14 residues. The DNA of the CDR3 is TGTGCCACCCACCAGGGGACAACCTCTACCACGCAGTATTTT. Translated, it gives CATHQGTTSTTQYF.

In its sample, this clonotype was seen many times. The chain combines TRBV28 with TRBJ2-7; no firm D call. V was clipped by 2 bases and J by 6 bases, with 8 bases between them. From germline, CDR1 is MDHEN and CDR2 SYDVKM. This CDR3 region has 12 residues. CDR3 sequence reads: CASSLNWGEQYF. CDR3 nucleotide sequence: TGTGCCAGCAGTTTAAACTGGGGCGAGCAGTACTTC.

This clonotype was found a few times. The chain links TRBV18 to TRBJ1-1; D gene unclear. CDR1 and CDR2 (germline): KGHSH, LQKENI. Trimming cost V 3 bases and J 2 bases, with 13 bases left between them. The CDR3 has 15 residues. The chain's CDR3 is CASSPINGINTEAFF. The CDR3, as DNA: TGTGCCAGCTCACCCATAAACGGGATCAACACTGAAGCTTTCTTT.

This clonotype has only a few counts. This chain connects TRBV12-3 or TRBV12-4 to TRBJ2-1; D tentatively fits TRBD1 or TRBD2 (5 bases each). Trimming stripped 7 bases from V and 8 bases from J, with 21 bases between. This CDR3 region has 15 residues. The CDR3 here is CASTLGRGVSDEQFF. In DNA, the CDR3 is TGTGCCAGCACCCTGGGTAGAGGGGTCTCGGATGAGCAGTTCTTC.

This chain connects TRBV29-1 to TRBJ2-1, with TRBD2 identical over 9 bases. The trim removed 2 bases at V and 5 bases at J, leaving 10 bases unmatched. The CDR3 length is 16 residues. The germline V gene has CDR1 SQVTM and CDR2 ANQGSEA. This chain's CDR3 is CSVEPGSLAGNNEQFF. The DNA of the CDR3 is TGCAGCGTTGAACCCGGTAGTCTAGCGGGAAACAATGAGCAGTTCTTC.

The sample holds a few counts of this clonotype. The rearrangement uses TRBV19 and TRBJ2-7; D is undetermined. Germline V CDR1 and CDR2: LNHDA, SQIVND (reference sequence). The CDR3 consists of 13 residues. V was clipped by 5 bases and J by 3 bases, with 11 bases between them. As DNA, the CDR3 is TGTGCCAGTAGTTCCCGGTCTAACTACGAGCAGTACTTC. This sequence encodes CASSSRSNYEQYF.